What follows are 27 T cell receptor beta chains derived from one specimen sequenced in a study of T cells in tumors after PD-1 blockade. Time point noted: first of two pre-therapy site-matched biopsies around 9 weeks apart. Here immunoSEQ multiplex PCR was the method, and the copy in TCRdb shows in-frame clones only, minus some. Of about 4,200 clones in the sample, around 67% were seen once. The material sequenced was tumor tissue, taken before anti-PD-1 treatment. Every receptor here comes from a human donor with basal cell carcinoma.

The chain links TRBV5-6 to TRBJ1-1, with 10 bases lining up with TRBD1. CDR1 SGHDT and CDR2 YYEEEE come from the germline V gene. V dropped 3 bases and J dropped 5; count of bases not matched to a gene: 10. The CDR3 covers 16 residues. CDR3 bases: TGTGCCAGCAGCTCCGGAGGGACAGGGGCGGGGACTGAAGCTTTCTTT. This translates into CASSSGGTGAGTEAFF.

This clone appeared a few times. The chain joins TRBV3-1 (or the pseudogene TRBV3-2) to TRBJ1-6; D gene uncertain. This CDR3 contains 18 residues. V was trimmed by 5 bases and J by 7 bases, leaving 24 bases between them. Germline V CDR1 and CDR2: LGHDT, YNNKEL (reference sequence). Here the CDR3 reads CASSSNVPISYINSPLHF. The CDR3 bases are TGTGCCAGCAGCAGTAATGTTCCCATTTCATACATCAATTCACCCCTCCACTTT.

The J gene is TRBJ1-2, the V gene TRBV11-1; D not certain. The CDR3 runs 13 residues. Deletions cut 3 bases from V and 2 bases from J, with 7 bases between. In germline, CDR1 is SGHAT, CDR2 FQDESV (reference sequence). CDR3 DNA sequence: TGTGCCAGCAGCTTGTCCAGGAACTATGGCTACACCTTC. Encoded protein: CASSLSRNYGYTF.

The chain is built from TRBV24-1 and TRBJ2-7; D is possibly TRBD1 (5 bases). V lost 5 bases, J lost 3 bases, and 19 bases lay in between. The CDR3 runs 16 residues. In germline, CDR1 is KGHDR, CDR2 SFDVKD. CDR3 in amino acids: CATSGRSPPGIYEQYF. As DNA, the CDR3 is TGTGCCACCAGTGGCCGCTCTCCTCCAGGGATCTACGAGCAGTACTTC.

The gene calls are TRBV10-2 and TRBJ2-5; D is perhaps TRBD2 (5 bases). The CDR3 totals 16 residues. Germline V lookup: CDR1 WSHSY, CDR2 SAAADI. Trimming removed 6 bases at V and 5 bases at J, with 22 bases between. The CDR3 here is CASSKAKLEGLETQYF. CDR3 sequence (DNA): TGCGCCAGCAGCAAGGCTAAGCTAGAGGGTTTGGAGACCCAGTACTTC.

With regard to this clone: Its ends do not fully match the called genes, so a read error is possible. The chain combines TRBV28 with TRBJ2-3, with 7 bases identical to TRBD1. CDR1 and CDR2 from the germline V gene are MDHEN and SYDVKM. The CDR3 contains 15 residues. CDR3 in amino acids: CASTPGQKVADTLYF. CDR3 nucleotides: TGTGCCAGCACCCCGGGACAGAAAGTCGCAGATACGCTGTATTTT. Variable domain in full (rest from reference TRBV28 and TRBJ2-3): DVKVTQSSRYLVKRTGEKVFLECVQDMDHENMFWYRQDPGLGLRLIYFSYDVKMKEKGDIPEGYSVSREKKERFSLILESASTNQTSMYLCASTPGQKVADTLYFGPGTRLTVL.

This chain connects TRBV5-6 to TRBJ2-7; no clear D. Trimming shortened V by 2 bases and J by 6 bases, and 21 bases separated the two germline ends. CDR1 is SGHDT and CDR2 is YYEEEE in the germline V gene. CDR3 length equals 16 residues. The chain's CDR3 is CASSLAARRDGVEQYF. CDR3 coding DNA: TGTGCCAGCAGCTTAGCCGCCCGACGTGATGGGGTCGAGCAGTACTTC.

The chain couples TRBV11-3 to TRBJ1-1; no clear D gene. V dropped 1 base and J dropped 6 bases, with 3 bases sitting between them. The CDR3 spans 11 residues. Germline-derived CDR1 and CDR2 are SGHNT and YENEEA. CDR3 sequence reads: CASSLVPEAFF. DNA of the CDR3: TGTGCCAGCAGCTTAGTTCCTGAAGCTTTCTTT. Filled out from reference TRBV11-3 and TRBJ1-1, the complete variable domain reads EAGVVQSPRYKIIEKKQPVAFWCNPISGHNTLYWYLQNLGQGPELLIRYENEEAVDDSQLPKDRFSAERLKGVDSTLKIQPAELGDSAVYLCASSLVPEAFFGQGTRLTVV.

The chain combines TRBV1 with TRBJ2-1; the table's D call, TRBD2, was not checked against the DNA. TRBV1 is shown as a pseudogene. This CDR3 contains 16 residues. CDR3: CTSSQEVPRPYNEQFF. As DNA, the CDR3 is TGCACCAGCAGCCAAGAAGTACCTAGACCCTACAATGAGCAGTTCTTC.

The count of this clone is one. The CDR3 nucleotides read TGTGCCAGTAGTCAGACTGGGACAGGACCGTTCAGGCACACAGATACGCAGTATTTT. Protein product: CASSQTGTGPFRHTDTQYF. The V call is TRBV19, the J call TRBJ2-3, with 8 nucleotides matching TRBD1. V lost 5 bases and J lost 2; bases outside the gene matches: 18. Germline V gene sequence: CDR1 LNHDA, CDR2 SQIVND (reference sequence). This CDR3 comprises 19 residues.

The chain has TRBV19 and TRBJ2-3; 7 nucleotides line up with TRBD1. Germline V gene sequence: CDR1 LNHDA, CDR2 SQIVND (reference sequence). After removal of 2 bases from V and 4 bases from J, the junction contained 6 bases not matched to a gene. This CDR3 spans 15 amino acids. Here the CDR3 reads CASSINRGRSDTQYF. For the CDR3, the DNA is TGTGCCAGTAGTATAAACAGGGGTCGATCAGATACGCAGTATTTT.

The V gene is TRBV9, the J gene TRBJ1-4; TRBD1 aligns across 7 bases. Unmatched junction bases numbered 8, after V lost 4 bases and J lost 8 bases. Per the germline V gene, CDR1 is SGDLS and CDR2 is YYNGEE. The CDR3 is 14 residues long. CDR3 sequence reads: CASSRLGTAEKLFF. The CDR3, as DNA: TGTGCCAGCAGCCGACTAGGGACAGCCGAAAAACTGTTTTTT.

Written as DNA, the CDR3 is TGTGCCAGCAGCTTGCGGGGGCCCTCCTACGAGCAGTACTTC. Encoded protein: CASSLRGPSYEQYF. The chain links TRBV5-8 to TRBJ2-7, with D tentatively TRBD1 or TRBD2 (6 bases each). CDR3 length equals 14 residues. The germline V gene encodes CDR1 SGHTS and CDR2 YDEGEE. Trimming stripped 1 base from V and 0 bases from J, with 8 bases between.

The chain recombines TRBV2 with TRBJ1-5; TRBD1 matches 11 bases. With V trimmed by 4 bases and J by 7 bases, 6 bases remained unmatched. CDR1 is SNHLY, CDR2 FYNNEI, per germline. The CDR3 runs 15 residues. The CDR3 region is CASSGGTGGGQPQHF. The DNA for the CDR3 is TGTGCCAGCAGTGGGGGGACAGGGGGTGGACAGCCCCAGCATTTT.

This clone was detected only a few times. The rearrangement links TRBV27 to TRBJ2-6; tentatively, D is TRBD1 or TRBD2 (5 bases each). Germline CDR1 reads MNHEY; CDR2 reads SMNVEV (reference sequence). This CDR3 region has 16 residues. Trimming stripped 8 bases from V and 4 bases from J, with 18 bases between. The CDR3 spells CASSSGRLMGANVLTF. Here the CDR3 DNA reads TGTGCCAGCTCTTCGGGGCGACTGATGGGGGCCAACGTCCTGACTTTC.

Here the CDR3 reads CASSQDLQGGNQPQHF. In DNA, the CDR3 is TGCGCCAGCAGCCAAGATTTGCAGGGAGGCAATCAGCCCCAGCATTTT. This chain connects TRBV4-1 to TRBJ1-5, with a tentative D call TRBD1 (5 bases). Per germline, CDR1 MGHRA and CDR2 YSYEKL. CDR3 length equals 16 residues. Between the trimmed V and J ends, which lost 0 bases and 2 bases, there was a span of 11 bases.

The chain recombines TRBV19 with TRBJ2-7, with 9 positions matching TRBD1. From germline, CDR1 is LNHDA and CDR2 SQIVND (reference sequence). J gave up 7 bases and V 7 bases, and 2 bases lay outside the gene matches. There are 11 residues in the CDR3. CDR3 in amino acids: CASNDRGEQYF. CDR3 DNA sequence: TGTGCCAGTAATGACAGGGGGGAGCAGTACTTC.

V usage is TRBV5-1 and J usage is TRBJ1-1; TRBD1 aligns across 7 bases. Germline CDR1 reads SGHRS; CDR2 reads YFSETQ. V gave up 7 bases and J gave up 4 bases; unmatched junction bases: 4. CDR3 size: 12 residues. The CDR3 nucleotides are TGCGCCAGCGGAACAGGGGTCACTGAAGCTTTCTTT. This encodes CASGTGVTEAFF. Combining the CDR3 with reference TRBV5-1 and TRBJ1-1 gives the whole variable domain KAGVTQTPRYLIKTRGQQVTLSCSPISGHRSVSWYQQTPGQGLQFLFEYFSETQRNKGNFPGRFSGRQFSNSRSEMNVSTLELGDSALYLCASGTGVTEAFFGQGTRLTVV.

The chain couples TRBV30 to TRBJ1-2; weak D call: TRBD1 (6 bases). V was clipped by 1 base and J by 8 bases, with 11 bases between them. CDR3 length: 12 residues. From germline, CDR1 is GTSNPN and CDR2 SVGIG (reference sequence). The CDR3 DNA sequence: TGTGCCTGGAGTGCCCGGGACATCGGCTACACCTTC. Translating it yields CAWSARDIGYTF.

This chain uses TRBV15 with TRBJ2-1, with 7 bases matching TRBD2. Germline V CDR1 and CDR2: LNHNV, YYDKDF (reference sequence). The CDR3 runs 17 residues. V shed 0 bases, J shed 2 bases, and the junction held 7 bases outside the gene matches. Written as DNA, the CDR3 is TGTGCCACCAGCAGAGATCCCCCAGCGGGGACCTACAATGAGCAGTTCTTC. Translation: CATSRDPPAGTYNEQFF.

This clone came up a few times. The CDR3 DNA sequence: TGTGCCAGCAGTTCGCGACAAATGAACACTGAAGCTTTCTTT. Protein sequence: CASSSRQMNTEAFF. The V call is TRBV6-5, the J call TRBJ1-1; D gene unclear. CDR1 MNHEY and CDR2 SVGAGI come from the germline V gene. The V end lost 4 bases, the J end lost 0 bases, and 9 bases lay between the germline ends. This CDR3 region has 14 residues.

This clone was detected only a few times. This chain connects TRBV27 to TRBJ2-7; 8 nucleotides align to TRBD2. Unmatched junction bases numbered 10, after V lost 6 bases and J lost 6 bases. This CDR3 contains 14 residues. Germline lookup yields CDR1 MNHEY and CDR2 SMNVEV (reference sequence). In DNA form, the CDR3 reads TGTGCCAGCAGACTCCTTGCGGGGGGTGGCGAGCAGTACTTC. It codes for CASRLLAGGGEQYF.

This clone was seen just once. V is TRBV14 and J is TRBJ2-1; 8 bases align to TRBD2. V lost 6 bases to trimming and J lost 7 bases; unmatched junction nucleotides: 11. This CDR3 is 15 amino acids long. Germline V gene sequence: CDR1 SGHDN, CDR2 FVKESK. CDR3: CASSLSGARGNEQFF. CDR3 nucleotide sequence: TGTGCCAGCAGTCTTAGCGGGGCTCGGGGGAATGAGCAGTTCTTC.

V and J are TRBV6-5 and TRBJ1-6, with 7 bases aligning to TRBD1. CDR3 length: 15 amino acids. V gave up 6 bases and J gave up 1 base; unmatched junction bases: 3. CDR1 is MNHEY and CDR2 is SVGAGI in the germline V gene. CDR3 amino acids: CASRQGISYNSPLHF. The DNA of the CDR3 is TGTGCCAGCAGACAGGGGATTTCCTATAATTCACCCCTCCACTTT.

The chain has TRBV29-1 and TRBJ2-1; TRBD2 matches at 11 bases. The CDR3 runs to 15 residues. The trim removed 7 bases at V and 5 bases at J, leaving 10 bases unmatched. CDR1 SQVTM and CDR2 ANQGSEA come from the germline V gene. This CDR3 is CSARETSGGHNEQFF. The CDR3 bases are TGCAGCGCCCGAGAAACTAGCGGGGGACACAATGAGCAGTTCTTC.

This clone occurred a few times. The gene calls are TRBV2 and TRBJ2-2; possibly TRBD1 or TRBD2 for D (5 bases each). Trimming pared 6 bases from V and 2 bases from J, leaving 10 bases between. Germline CDR1 reads SNHLY; CDR2 reads FYNNEI. CDR3 length equals 14 residues. The CDR3 protein is CASRGRTNTGELFF. The CDR3 coding sequence is TGTGCCAGCAGGGGACGGACAAACACCGGGGAGCTGTTTTTT.

This clone appeared a few times. The chain employs TRBV30 and TRBJ1-1, with D unresolved. Germline V gene lookup returns CDR1 GTSNPN and CDR2 SVGIG (reference sequence). Trimming stripped 2 bases from V and 0 bases from J, with 13 bases between. This CDR3 is 15 amino acids long. This chain's CDR3 is CAWSKDPGMNTEAFF. The DNA of the CDR3 is TGTGCCTGGAGTAAGGACCCCGGCATGAACACTGAAGCTTTCTTT.